These T cell receptor beta chains were read from a single sample in a study of T cell changes during pregnancy in multiple sclerosis. Measured with immunoSEQ multiplex PCR; TCRdb has only the in-frame clones, and not every one. The table lists 99,000 or so clones, around 93% of them singletons. The sequencing used peripheral blood, collected after pregnancy. These receptors came from a female donor with multiple sclerosis, enrolled in a pregnancy study. Both conserved end residues are part of each CDR3. A D gene is named only where the DNA matches it firmly. Not all rows give a size; the values are once, few, many and, for expanded clones, a class.

V: TRBV7-9; size: -; D: TRBD1; length: 13; J: TRBJ1-4; DNA: TGTGCCAGCGTCGACAGGGGGAATGAAAAACTGTTTTTT; CDR3: CASVDRGNEKLFF
V: TRBV3-1/TRBV3-2; size: -; D: -; length: 9; J: TRBJ2-2; DNA: TGTGCCAGCGGGCCGGAGCTGTTTTTT; CDR3: CASGPELFF
V: TRBV5-4; size: -; D: -; length: 11; J: TRBJ1-1; DNA: TGTGCCAGCAGGAAGGACAGTGAAGCTTTCTTT; CDR3: CASRKDSEAFF
V: TRBV7-3; size: -; D: TRBD1; length: 16; J: TRBJ2-2; DNA: TGTGCCAGCAGCTTAGGGGGACAGGGGAACACCGGGGAGCTGTTTTTT; CDR3: CASSLGGQGNTGELFF
V: TRBV18; size: once; D: TRBD1; length: 15; J: TRBJ2-5; DNA: TGTGCCAGCTCACCAACTACAGGGGTGAGAGAGACCCAGTACTTC; CDR3: CASSPTTGVRETQYF
V: TRBV2; size: -; D: TRBD2; length: 13; J: TRBJ2-2; DNA: TGTGCCAGCACCGCGGGAGTGGCCGGGGAGCTGTTTTTT; CDR3: CASTAGVAGELFF
V: TRBV27; size: -; D: -; length: 13; J: TRBJ1-2; DNA: TGTGCCAGCAGCCTCCTAGGAGGGTACGGCTACACCTTC; CDR3: CASSLLGGYGYTF
V: TRBV2; size: -; D: TRBD1; length: 13; J: TRBJ1-1; DNA: TGTGCCAGCAGTGTCTTCGGACAGGGTGAAGCTTTCTTT; CDR3: CASSVFGQGEAFF
V: TRBV7-9; size: -; D: -; length: 14; J: TRBJ2-7; DNA: TGTGCCAGCAGCTTAGACGGGAGTAAAAACGAGCAGTACTTC; CDR3: CASSLDGSKNEQYF
V: TRBV19; size: -; D: -; length: 14; J: TRBJ1-5; DNA: TGTGCCAGTAGTACCCGGCAGGGAAGTCAGCCCCAGCATTTT; CDR3: CASSTRQGSQPQHF
V: TRBV5-8; size: -; D: -; length: 12; J: TRBJ2-7; DNA: TGTGCCAGCAGCTTGTATTCCTACGAGCAGTACTTC; CDR3: CASSLYSYEQYF
V: TRBV29-1; size: -; D: -; length: 15; J: TRBJ2-7; DNA: TGCAGCGTTGAAGAGGAGCAGGGTAACTACTACGAGCAGTACTTC; CDR3: CSVEEEQGNYYEQYF
V: TRBV7-2; size: -; D: -; length: 12; J: TRBJ1-2; DNA: TGTGCCAGCAGCCTCGTCGGTTTTGGCTACACCTTC; CDR3: CASSLVGFGYTF
V: TRBV6-1; size: -; D: TRBD2; length: 17; J: TRBJ2-1; DNA: TGTGCCAGCAGTGTCCTTGGGAGCGGGAGCTCCTACAATGAGCAGTTCTTC; CDR3: CASSVLGSGSSYNEQFF
V: TRBV11-2; size: -; D: -; length: 15; J: TRBJ2-3; DNA: TGTGCCAGCAGCTTCCGAAGGTGGGAGGCAGATACGCAGTATTTT; CDR3: CASSFRRWEADTQYF
V: TRBV30; size: -; D: -; length: 14; J: TRBJ1-4; DNA: TGTGCCTGGAGTCATGGGGGCAGTAATGAAAAACTGTTTTTT; CDR3: CAWSHGGSNEKLFF
V: TRBV28; size: -; D: -; length: 12; J: TRBJ1-2; DNA: TGTGCCAGCAAATCAGCTAACTATGGCTACACCTTC; CDR3: CASKSANYGYTF
V: TRBV6-6; size: -; D: TRBD2; length: 15; J: TRBJ2-1; DNA: TGTGCCAGCGCCCCGGGACTAGCCGAATACAATGAGCAGTTCTTC; CDR3: CASAPGLAEYNEQFF
V: TRBV6-5; size: -; D: -; length: 13; J: TRBJ2-5; DNA: TGTGCCAGCAGCCGAACGCGGGGAGAGACCCAGTACTTC; CDR3: CASSRTRGETQYF
V: TRBV2; size: -; D: TRBD2; length: 15; J: TRBJ2-2; DNA: TGTGCCAGCAGTGAAGGGCTAGCGGGGCCCGGGGAGCTGTTTTTT; CDR3: CASSEGLAGPGELFF
V: TRBV9; size: -; D: TRBD1; length: 14; J: TRBJ2-4; DNA: TGTGCCAGCAGCGTAGGGAAGGGGGCGCACATTCAGTACTTC; CDR3: CASSVGKGAHIQYF
V: TRBV20-1; size: once; D: -; length: 11; J: TRBJ1-2; DNA: TGCAGTGCTTGGGACACCCCTGGCTACACCTTC; CDR3: CSAWDTPGYTF
V: TRBV4-1; size: -; D: -; length: 15; J: TRBJ1-1; DNA: TGCGCCAGCAGCCAACAATCCTCAGGGAACACTGAAGCTTTCTTT; CDR3: CASSQQSSGNTEAFF
V: TRBV12-5; size: -; D: -; length: 16; J: TRBJ2-3; DNA: TGTGCTAGTGGGGGGCCAAGTGGCGGGAACGCAGATACGCAGTATTTT; CDR3: CASGGPSGGNADTQYF